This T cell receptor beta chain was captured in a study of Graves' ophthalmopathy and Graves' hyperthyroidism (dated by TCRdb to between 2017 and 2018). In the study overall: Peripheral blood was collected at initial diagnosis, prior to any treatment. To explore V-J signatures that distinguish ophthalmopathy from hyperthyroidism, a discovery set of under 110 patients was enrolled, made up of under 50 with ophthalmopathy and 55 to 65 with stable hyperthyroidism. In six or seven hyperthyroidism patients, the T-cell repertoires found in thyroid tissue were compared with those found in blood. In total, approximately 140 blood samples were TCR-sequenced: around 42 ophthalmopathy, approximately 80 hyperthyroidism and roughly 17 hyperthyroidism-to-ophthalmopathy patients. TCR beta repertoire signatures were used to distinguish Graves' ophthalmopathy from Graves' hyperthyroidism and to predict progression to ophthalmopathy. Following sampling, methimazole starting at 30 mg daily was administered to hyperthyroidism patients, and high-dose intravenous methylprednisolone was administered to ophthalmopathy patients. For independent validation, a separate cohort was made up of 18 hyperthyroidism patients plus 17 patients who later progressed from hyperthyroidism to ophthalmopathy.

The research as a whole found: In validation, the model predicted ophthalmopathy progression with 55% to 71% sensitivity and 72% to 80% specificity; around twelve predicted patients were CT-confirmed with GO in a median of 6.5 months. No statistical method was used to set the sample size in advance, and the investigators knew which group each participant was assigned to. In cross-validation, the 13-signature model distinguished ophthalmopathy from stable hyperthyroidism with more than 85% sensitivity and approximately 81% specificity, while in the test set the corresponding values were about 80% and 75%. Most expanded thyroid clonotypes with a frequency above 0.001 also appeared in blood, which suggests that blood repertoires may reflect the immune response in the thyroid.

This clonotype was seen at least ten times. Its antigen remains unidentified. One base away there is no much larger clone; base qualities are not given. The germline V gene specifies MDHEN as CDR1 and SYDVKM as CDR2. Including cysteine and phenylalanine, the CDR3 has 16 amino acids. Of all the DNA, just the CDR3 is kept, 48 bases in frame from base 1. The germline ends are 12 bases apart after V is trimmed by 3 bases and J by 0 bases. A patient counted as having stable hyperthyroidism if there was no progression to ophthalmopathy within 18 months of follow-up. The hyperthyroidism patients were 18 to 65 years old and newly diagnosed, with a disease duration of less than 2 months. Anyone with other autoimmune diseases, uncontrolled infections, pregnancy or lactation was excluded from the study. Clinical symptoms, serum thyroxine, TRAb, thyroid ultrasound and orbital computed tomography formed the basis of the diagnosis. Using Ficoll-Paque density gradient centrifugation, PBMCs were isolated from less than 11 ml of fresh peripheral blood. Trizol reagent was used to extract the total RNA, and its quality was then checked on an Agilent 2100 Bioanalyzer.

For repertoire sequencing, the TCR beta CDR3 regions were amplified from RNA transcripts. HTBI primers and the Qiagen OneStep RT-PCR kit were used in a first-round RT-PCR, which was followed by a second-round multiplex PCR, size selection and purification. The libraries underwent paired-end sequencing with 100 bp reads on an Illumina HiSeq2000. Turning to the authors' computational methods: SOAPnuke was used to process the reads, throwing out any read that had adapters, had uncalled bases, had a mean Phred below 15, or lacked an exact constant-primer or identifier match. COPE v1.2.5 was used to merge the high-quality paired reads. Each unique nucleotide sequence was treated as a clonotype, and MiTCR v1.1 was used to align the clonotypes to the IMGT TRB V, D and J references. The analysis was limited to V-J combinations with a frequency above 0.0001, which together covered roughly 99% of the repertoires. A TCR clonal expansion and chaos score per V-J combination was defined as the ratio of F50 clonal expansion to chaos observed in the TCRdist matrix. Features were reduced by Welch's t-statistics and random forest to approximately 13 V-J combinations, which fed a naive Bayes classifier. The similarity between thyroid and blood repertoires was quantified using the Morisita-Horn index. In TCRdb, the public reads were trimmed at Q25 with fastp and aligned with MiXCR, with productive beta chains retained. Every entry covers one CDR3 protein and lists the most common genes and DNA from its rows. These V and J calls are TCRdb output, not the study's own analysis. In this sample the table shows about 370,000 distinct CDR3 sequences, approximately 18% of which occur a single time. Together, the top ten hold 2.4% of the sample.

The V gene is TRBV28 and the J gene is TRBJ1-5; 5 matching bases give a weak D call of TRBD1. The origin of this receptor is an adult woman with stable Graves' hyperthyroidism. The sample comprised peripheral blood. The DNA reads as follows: TGTGCCAGCAGTTTGCCGCAGGGTCGTAGCAATCAGCCCCAGCATTTT. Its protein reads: CASSLPQGRSNQPQHF. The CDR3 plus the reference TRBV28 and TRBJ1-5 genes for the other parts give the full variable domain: DVKVTQSSRYLVKRTGEKVFLECVQDMDHENMFWYRQDPGLGLRLIYFSYDVKMKEKGDIPEGYSVSREKKERFSLILESASTNQTSMYLCASSLPQGRSNQPQHFGDGTRLSIL.